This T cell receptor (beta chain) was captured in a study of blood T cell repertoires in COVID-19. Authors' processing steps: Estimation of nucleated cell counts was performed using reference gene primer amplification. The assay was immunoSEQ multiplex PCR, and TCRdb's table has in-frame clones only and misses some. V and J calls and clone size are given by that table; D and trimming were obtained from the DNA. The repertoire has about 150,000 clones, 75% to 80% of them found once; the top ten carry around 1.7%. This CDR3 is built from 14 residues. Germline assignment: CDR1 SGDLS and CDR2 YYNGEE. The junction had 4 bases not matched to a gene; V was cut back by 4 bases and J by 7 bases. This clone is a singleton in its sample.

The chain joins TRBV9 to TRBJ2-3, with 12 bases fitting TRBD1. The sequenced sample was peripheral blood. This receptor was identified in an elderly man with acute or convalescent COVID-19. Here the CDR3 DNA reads TGTGCCAGCAGCTCGGGACAGGGGGCGAATACGCAGTATTTT. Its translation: CASSSGQGANTQYF.